The 27 T cell receptor beta chains presented below share a single source sample, sequenced in a study of T cells after yellow fever vaccination. TCRdb itself ran the 5' RACE reads through MiXCR, one entry per CDR3 protein. The table lists a few hundred thousand distinct CDR3 sequences, roughly 8% of them singletons. Here the sequenced sample was PBMCs, taken more than 35 days after the first yellow fever vaccination. All receptors come from a man aged 18 to 29 who received the YFV17D yellow fever vaccine.

The chain is built from TRBV5-1 and TRBJ1-6, with 8 bases that match TRBD1. After removal of 1 base from V and 10 bases from J, the junction contained 16 bases not matched to a gene. This CDR3 has 18 amino acids. Germline V gives CDR1 SGHRS, CDR2 YFSETQ. Here the CDR3 reads CASSLSDTGGLLGSPLHF. CDR3 nucleotides: TGCGCCAGCAGCTTGTCAGACACAGGGGGTCTCCTTGGCTCACCCCTCCACTTT. The full variable domain, in which reference TRBV5-1 and TRBJ1-6 provide the parts outside the CDR3, is KAGVTQTPRYLIKTRGQQVTLSCSPISGHRSVSWYQQTPGQGLQFLFEYFSETQRNKGNFPGRFSGRQFSNSRSEMNVSTLELGDSALYLCASSLSDTGGLLGSPLHFGNGTRLTVT.

The genes are TRBV6-2 or TRBV6-3 and TRBJ2-7, with 7 bases fitting TRBD1. The V segment lost 6 bases and the J segment 3 bases; nucleotides outside the gene matches: 8. The length of the CDR3 is 14 residues. Germline CDR1 reads MNHEY; CDR2 reads SVGEGT. CDR3 DNA sequence: TGTGCCAGCAGAAGACAGGGTTATCGCTACGAGCAGTACTTC. This gives the protein CASRRQGYRYEQYF.

The chain carries TRBV24-1 and TRBJ2-3; 8 bases align to TRBD2. This CDR3 is 15 amino acids long. Germline CDR1 KGHDR, CDR2 SFDVKD. J was trimmed by 3 bases and V by 2 bases; bases with no gene match: 3. The CDR3 DNA reads as TGTGCCACCAGTGATTCCGCGGGGGGTACAGATACGCAGTATTTT. Its protein is CATSDSAGGTDTQYF.

This clonotype has only a few counts. The genes are TRBV4-1 and TRBJ2-1; weak D call: TRBD2 (6 bases). The CDR3 has 15 amino acids. Germline V gives CDR1 MGHRA, CDR2 YSYEKL. V was cut by 1 base and J by 7 bases, with 14 bases left in between. CDR3 DNA sequence: TGCGCCAGCAGCCAAGGGCGGGGAGACTCGAATGAGCAGTTCTTC. It is translated as CASSQGRGDSNEQFF.

This chain links TRBV4-3 with TRBJ2-1; maybe TRBD2 (6 bases). Germline V gene data show CDR1 as LGHNA and CDR2 as YSLEER. V was trimmed by 0 bases and J by 6 bases, leaving 15 bases between them. The CDR3 covers 16 residues. The CDR3 is CASSQEEGQGFNEQFF. CDR3 DNA sequence: TGCGCCAGCAGCCAAGAGGAGGGCCAAGGGTTCAATGAGCAGTTCTTC.

This clonotype was seen only a few times. This chain uses TRBV5-4 with TRBJ2-2; D is ambiguous. Between the trimmed V and J ends, which lost 5 bases and 1 base, there was a span of 9 bases. There are 14 residues in the CDR3. CDR1 and CDR2 from the germline V gene are SGHNT and YYREEE (reference sequence). CDR3 nucleotides: TGTGCCAGCAGGCCTCAACAGAACACCGGGGAGCTGTTTTTT. This encodes CASRPQQNTGELFF.

This clonotype was seen a handful of times. The rearrangement uses TRBV27 and TRBJ1-5; D remains ambiguous. This CDR3 is 13 amino acids long. The V end was cut by 2 bases, the J end by 7 bases, with 9 bases between. Germline-derived CDR1 and CDR2 are MNHEY and SMNVEV (reference sequence). CDR3: CASSLGQLQPQHF. For the CDR3, the DNA is TGTGCCAGCAGTTTAGGTCAGTTGCAGCCCCAGCATTTT.

The rearrangement uses TRBV2 and TRBJ1-5; D not certain. The CDR3 runs to 15 residues. CDR1 and CDR2 (germline): SNHLY, FYNNEI. Deletions cut 0 bases from V and 0 bases from J, with 6 bases between. This CDR3 reads CASSEASHSNQPQHF. CDR3 DNA sequence: TGTGCCAGCAGTGAAGCCTCCCATAGCAATCAGCCCCAGCATTTT.

This clonotype has more than one count but fewer than ten. V gene TRBV7-6 combines with J gene TRBJ2-1, with 9 bases lining up with TRBD2. The germline CDR1 and CDR2 sequences are SGHVS and FNYEAQ. This CDR3 contains 15 residues. V lost 6 bases to trimming and J lost 10 bases; unmatched junction nucleotides: 13. CDR3 DNA: TGTGCCAGCAGGGCTGGCGCGGGGGGGTACTTGGAGCAGTTCTTC. Translation gives CASRAGAGGYLEQFF. Together with reference TRBV7-6 and TRBJ2-1, the CDR3 gives the full variable domain: GAGVSQSPRYKVTKRGQDVALRCDPISGHVSLYWYRQALGQGPEFLTYFNYEAQQDKSGLPNDRFSAERPEGSISTLTIQRTEQRDSAMYRCASRAGAGGYLEQFFGPGTRLTVL.

The CDR3 here is CASSLIQGSYEKLFF. The CDR3 region has the DNA TGTGCCAGCAGCTTAATCCAGGGGTCCTATGAAAAACTGTTTTTT. The J gene is TRBJ1-4, the V gene TRBV11-2; D possibly corresponds to TRBD1 (6 bases). CDR3 length equals 15 residues. Looked up from germline, CDR1 is SGHAT and CDR2 is FQNNGV. Trimming removed 2 bases at V and 6 bases at J, with 13 bases between.

This clonotype was seen ten or more times. The genes are TRBV7-2 and TRBJ1-5; D remains unclear. The V and J ends lost 1 base and 3 bases respectively, with 7 bases between them. The CDR3 is made up of 14 amino acids. Looked up from germline, CDR1 is SGHTA and CDR2 is FQGNSA. The CDR3 DNA is TGTGCCAGCAGCTTAGTCACAGTCAATCAGCCCCAGCATTTT. Amino acid sequence: CASSLVTVNQPQHF.

The V call is TRBV3-1, the J call TRBJ2-1; maybe TRBD1 (5 bases). This CDR3 region has 13 residues. CDR1 and CDR2 from the germline V gene are LGHDT and YNNKEL (reference sequence). Trimming pared 6 bases from V and 7 bases from J, leaving 13 bases between. The chain's CDR3 is CASRPQGWNEQFF. The CDR3 nucleotides read TGTGCCAGCAGACCCCAGGGCTGGAATGAGCAGTTCTTC.

V is TRBV12-3 or TRBV12-4 and J is TRBJ2-3; D assignment may be TRBD1 or TRBD2 (5 bases each). The V end lost 5 bases, the J end lost 4 bases, and 16 bases lay between the germline ends. This CDR3 contains 15 residues. CDR3 region: CASSPFWDQADTQYF. CDR3 DNA sequence: TGTGCCAGCAGTCCCTTCTGGGACCAAGCAGATACGCAGTATTTT.

There are a few counts of this clonotype. V gene TRBV5-4 combines with J gene TRBJ1-1; the D gene is possibly TRBD1 (5 bases). The V and J ends lost 4 bases and 6 bases respectively, with 13 bases between them. CDR1 and CDR2 from the germline V gene are SGHNT and YYREEE (reference sequence). The CDR3 consists of 13 residues. The CDR3 spells CASSQQARPEAFF. The CDR3 nucleotides read TGTGCCAGCAGCCAACAGGCGCGGCCTGAAGCTTTCTTT.

DNA of the CDR3: TGTGCCAGTAGTATAGTGTCGGGACAAAACCTCCACTTT. Protein: CASSIVSGQNLHF. The chain recombines TRBV19 with TRBJ1-6; TRBD1 is a possible D gene (6 bases). The CDR3 covers 13 residues. The V end lost 1 base, the J end lost 15 bases, and 13 bases lay between the germline ends. Germline CDR1 and CDR2: LNHDA and SQIVND (reference sequence).

The genes are TRBV6-5 and TRBJ2-1, with D hard to call. The CDR3 is 13 amino acids. Trimming shortened V by 4 bases and J by 9 bases, and 13 bases separated the two germline ends. Germline V lookup: CDR1 MNHEY, CDR2 SVGAGI. The CDR3 nucleotides read TGTGCCAGCAGTTCCCCAGGCACAATTGAGCAGTTCTTC. Protein: CASSSPGTIEQFF.

Ten or more counts support this clonotype. CDR3 DNA sequence: TGCGCCAGCAGCGCAGGGTGGGGTAATCAGGAGACCCAGTACTTC. Translating gives CASSAGWGNQETQYF. This chain connects TRBV5-1 to TRBJ2-5; D may be TRBD1 (5 bases). V shed 4 bases and J shed 5 bases, with 18 bases lying between them. The CDR3 is made up of 15 amino acids. Germline values: CDR1 SGHRS, CDR2 YFSETQ.

This clonotype was counted ten times or more. This rearrangement joins TRBV4-1 to TRBJ1-5, with D possibly TRBD1 on 5 matching bases. This CDR3 contains 16 residues. The V end lost 3 bases, the J end lost 9 bases, and 21 bases lay between the germline ends. Germline V gives CDR1 MGHRA, CDR2 YSYEKL. The CDR3 coding sequence is TGCGCCAGCAGCCAGATAGATATGGGGCTGGCGGGGCCCCAGCATTTT. Amino acid sequence: CASSQIDMGLAGPQHF.

In its sample, this clonotype was seen a few times. This rearrangement joins TRBV10-1 to TRBJ2-3, with 7 bases identical to TRBD2. This CDR3 comprises 16 residues. Germline-derived CDR1 and CDR2 are WNHNN and SYGVQD (reference sequence). V dropped 2 bases and J dropped 0; count of bases not matched to a gene: 5. CDR3 DNA: TGCGCCAGCAGTGAGAATCGGGGAGGGAGCACAGATACGCAGTATTTT. This gives the protein CASSENRGGSTDTQYF.

This clonotype was recorded at least ten times. V gene TRBV16 combines with J gene TRBJ1-2; 9 nucleotides agree with TRBD1. This CDR3 has 15 amino acids. The junction had 6 bases not matched to a gene; V was cut back by 5 bases and J by 2 bases. Germline values: CDR1 KGHSY, CDR2 FQNENV. The CDR3 loop is CASSDRQGGNYGYTF. The CDR3 DNA is TGTGCCAGCAGCGACCGACAGGGGGGAAACTATGGCTACACCTTC.

The table lists this clonotype with a few counts. This chain joins TRBV30 and TRBJ2-1, with D tentatively TRBD2 (6 bases). This CDR3 has 16 amino acids. With 0 bases removed from V and 3 bases from J, the gap between germline ends came to 15 bases. Per germline, CDR1 GTSNPN and CDR2 SVGIG (reference sequence). In nucleotides, the CDR3 is TGTGCCTGGAGTGTAGCTGGGACTCACTACTACAATGAGCAGTTCTTC. Encoded protein: CAWSVAGTHYYNEQFF. The full variable domain, in which reference TRBV30 and TRBJ2-1 provide the parts outside the CDR3, is SQTIHQWPATLVQPVGSPLSLECTVEGTSNPNLYWYRQAAGRGLQLLFYSVGIGQISSEVPQNLSASRPQDRQFILSSKKLLLSDSGFYLCAWSVAGTHYYNEQFFGPGTRLTVL.

This clonotype was seen ten or more times. The chain joins TRBV10-3 to TRBJ2-2; D call uncertain. The V and J ends lost 0 bases and 1 base respectively, with 6 bases between them. CDR3 size: 15 residues. CDR1 ENHRY and CDR2 SYGVKD come from the germline V gene. CDR3 bases: TGTGCCATCAGTGAGTCGTGGAGGAACACCGGGGAGCTGTTTTTT. Translation: CAISESWRNTGELFF.

The CDR3 sequence: CASSEERGSPGTQYF. CDR3 in DNA: TGTGCCAGCAGTGAAGAGAGGGGATCCCCCGGGACGCAGTATTTT. This chain links TRBV25-1 with TRBJ2-3; D is possibly TRBD1 or TRBD2 (5 bases each). CDR1 MGHDK and CDR2 SYGVNS come from the germline V gene. Trimming pared 2 bases from V and 9 bases from J, leaving 18 bases between. The CDR3 length is 15 residues. The full variable domain, completed using reference TRBV25-1 and TRBJ2-3, is EADIYQTPRYLVIGTGKKITLECSQTMGHDKMYWYQQDPGMELHLIHYSYGVNSTEKGDLSSESTVSRIRTEHFPLTLESARPSHTSQYLCASSEERGSPGTQYFGPGTRLTVL.

The V call is TRBV11-3, the J call TRBJ2-1; no clear D gene. Germline CDR1 is SGHNT and CDR2 is YENEEA. The CDR3 runs to 14 residues. V was pared by 0 bases and J by 5 bases, with 8 bases between. In nucleotides, the CDR3 is TGTGCCAGCAGCTTAGATCTTGGGGACAATGAGCAGTTCTTC. Amino acid sequence: CASSLDLGDNEQFF.

This clonotype showed up just a few times. The genes are TRBV6-1 and TRBJ1-1; D possibly corresponds to TRBD1 (6 bases). This CDR3 comprises 15 residues. Germline-derived CDR1 and CDR2 are MNHNS and SASEGT. V was shortened by 5 bases and J by 1 base, with 14 bases between the two germline ends. For the CDR3, the DNA is TGTGCCAGCAGTCCCTCCGGGACACAGAACACTGAAGCTTTCTTT. It is translated as CASSPSGTQNTEAFF.

The CDR3 nucleotides are TGTGCCAGCAGCCCCGGACAGGGGGATCGAGAGACCCAGTACTTC. Amino acids: CASSPGQGDRETQYF. This chain links TRBV7-2 with TRBJ2-5; 10 nucleotides line up with TRBD1. The CDR3 runs 15 residues. The V and J ends lost 5 bases and 4 bases, in that order; junction bases with no gene match: 7. In germline, CDR1 is SGHTA, CDR2 FQGNSA.

This clonotype was counted between two and nine times. The J gene is TRBJ1-2, the V gene TRBV20-1; 7 bases align to TRBD1. With 5 bases clipped from V and 8 bases from J, the junction kept 11 bases outside the gene matches. The CDR3 spans 13 residues. Germline V CDR1 and CDR2: DFQATT, SNEGSKA (reference sequence). DNA of the CDR3: TGCAGTGCTTGGGCACCCTTCAGGGGGGGCTACACCTTC. This sequence encodes CSAWAPFRGGYTF.